Only one count was recorded for the clone carrying this T cell receptor (beta chain). The antigen remains unidentified. In germline, CDR1 is MDHEN, CDR2 SYDVKM. The germline V and J ends were trimmed by 2 bases and 9 bases, with 26 bases remaining between them. CDR3 length: 18 residues. It was with 60 Vbeta and 13 Jbeta primers that the PCR ran. Repertoires were generated with immunoSEQ multiplex PCR, while TCRdb's copy carries only in-frame clones and drops some. The sample has approximately 89,000 clones; 69% are singletons. The data originate from a study of cytomegalovirus exposure and HLA in healthy donors. Study-level background: From HLA-typed donors, an early data release held tens of millions of unique TCRs. Study-wide results and caveats: Most subjects had HLA-A and HLA-B alleles reportedly predicted accurately by TCR beta sequences. Earlier analysis yielded a pattern in which most TCR beta V segments were productive about 87% or about 30% of the time.

The rearrangement links TRBV28 to TRBJ1-5, with a tentative D call TRBD1 (6 bases). The material sequenced was PBMCs. The origin of this receptor is a female donor in good health and CMV-seronegative. The CDR3 region has the DNA TGTGCCAGCAGTTTAACTCCAGCCCTTCAGCCTCAAGGGGGGCCCCAGCATTTT. Protein product: CASSLTPALQPQGGPQHF.